This TCR beta chain is drawn from a study of cytomegalovirus exposure and HLA in healthy donors. The CDR3 covers 15 residues. CDR1 is SGHAT, CDR2 FQNNGV, per germline. V dropped 5 bases and J dropped 0 bases, with 11 bases sitting between them. Both 60 Vbeta primers and 13 Jbeta primers went into the PCR. Produced via immunoSEQ multiplex PCR; TCRdb's table is partial and in-frame only. The sample has about 130,000 clones, roughly 75% seen once. The chain carries TRBV11-2 and TRBJ1-3; D may be TRBD1 (6 bases). The sample comprised PBMCs. This receptor was obtained from a female donor in good health and CMV-seronegative. The CDR3 region is CASSPGQSSGNTIYF. The CDR3 nucleotides read TGTGCCAGCAGCCCTGGACAGTCCTCTGGAAACACCATATATTTT.